This T cell receptor (beta chain) was obtained from a study of tumor-infiltrating lymphocytes in glioblastoma multiforme. The CDR3 has 15 residues. CDR1 MNHNY and CDR2 SVGAGI come from the germline V gene (reference sequence). With regard to this clonotype: Its antigen is undetermined. A junction end diverges from the germline sequence, so it may reflect a read error.

TCRB libraries came from RNA via three nested multiplex PCR rounds. TCRdb reanalysed the multiplex PCR reads using MiXCR and keeps one entry per CDR3 protein. The table has 8,000 to 10,000 distinct CDR3 sequences, roughly 66% seen once. Study-level points and caveats: Detected clone frequencies may not reflect cell counts, being RNA-based.

What was sequenced was brain tumor tissue. The chain links TRBV6-6 to TRBJ2-4; D is unclear. The receptor comes from a male donor with glioblastoma. The CDR3 protein is CACSYSSNSKNIQHF. The CDR3 region has the DNA TGTGCCTGCAGTTACTCGAGCAACTCCAAAAACATTCAGCACTTC.